This T cell receptor (beta chain) was sequenced during a study of OX40 agonist ivuxolimab in advanced cancers. Study findings and constraints: Expanded clones belonging to CD8+ T cells outnumbered, on average, those of CD4+. Some patients who did not respond also had low normalized T-cell clonal expansion. Partial responders receiving 0.1-3.0 mg/kg showed among the lowest clonal expansion.

The V gene's germline CDR1 is MNHEY and CDR2 SVGAGI. The CDR3 is 15 residues long. Trimming pared 0 bases from V and 4 bases from J, leaving 10 bases between. The table came from immunoSEQ multiplex PCR; TCRdb's copy has only in-frame clones and leaves some out. The sample lists some 90,000 clones; more than 75% were seen once. This clone appeared a single time. The antigen remains unidentified. This receptor was taken from an adult with an advanced solid tumor such as melanoma, head and neck, liver or kidney cancer. The sequencing used CD4+ or CD8+ T cells sorted from blood, collected in a trial of the OX40 agonist ivuxolimab. This chain uses TRBV6-5 with TRBJ1-3; D gene ambiguous. The CDR3 spells CASSYSKDAGNTIYF. Written as DNA, the CDR3 is TGTGCCAGCAGTTACTCAAAGGATGCGGGAAACACCATATATTTT.